The 3 T cell receptor beta chains given below trace back to one sample, sequenced in a study of blood T cells in healthy people across ages. It was with a sample-barcoded 5' primer and a J-beta primer mix that a second PCR of roughly 7 to 11 cycles was run. Each CDR3 protein is one row after TCRdb ran MiXCR on the 5' RACE reads. The repertoire includes approximately 790,000 distinct CDR3 sequences, 62% of them detected once, and 25% to 30% sits in the top ten. The sequenced material came from blood. Receptors were obtained from a man aged 25 to 40 in good health.

The chain combines TRBV24-1 with TRBJ2-5, with D tentatively TRBD2 (6 bases). This CDR3 spans 13 amino acids. Germline-derived CDR1 and CDR2 are KGHDR and SFDVKD. The V end lost 2 bases, the J end lost 4 bases, and 7 bases lay between the germline ends. The CDR3 DNA reads as TGTGCCACCAGTGATTGGCGGGGAGAGACCCAGTACTTC. Translating gives CATSDWRGETQYF.

This chain connects TRBV6-5 to TRBJ1-2, with a weak D call TRBD1 (5 bases). V was shortened by 1 base and J by 9 bases, with 24 bases between the two germline ends. The CDR3 has 17 residues. The germline V gene has CDR1 MNHEY and CDR2 SVGAGI. The CDR3 sequence: CASSYWGYNREDVRYTF. CDR3 DNA: TGTGCCAGCAGTTACTGGGGGTATAACCGGGAGGATGTTCGCTACACCTTC.

The J gene is TRBJ1-1, the V gene TRBV12-3 or TRBV12-4; D gene uncertain. Trimming removed 3 bases from V and 3 bases from J, with 8 bases in between. This CDR3 spans 13 amino acids. The CDR3 protein is CASSFGTDTEAFF. Written as DNA, the CDR3 is TGTGCCAGCAGTTTCGGCACCGACACTGAAGCTTTCTTT.